Listed below are T cell receptor beta chains from one sample, sequenced in a study of early T cells in non-severe SARS-CoV-2 infection. Using its own MiXCR run on the 5' RACE reads, TCRdb lists one record per CDR3 protein. The sample has tens of thousands of distinct CDR3 sequences, under 9% seen once. Material: whole blood, obtained at baseline. All receptors come from an adult who was a healthcare worker with PCR-confirmed SARS-CoV-2 infection or an uninfected control (not recorded which). Each CDR3 is given with its conserved first and last residue. Each record gives: clone size, J gene, D gene, V gene, CDR3 protein, CDR3 DNA. D genes are given only for firm matches. The listing skips clone size in some rows; elsewhere it reads once, few, many or a size class.

clone_size: few
j_call: TRBJ2-7
d_call: TRBD2
v_call: TRBV20-1
cdr3_aa: CSARSGLAGKPYEQYF
cdr3_nt: TGCAGTGCTAGATCGGGACTAGCGGGGAAACCCTACGAGCAGTACTTC

clone_size: many
j_call: TRBJ2-7
d_call: NA
v_call: TRBV6-6
cdr3_aa: CASSNGGVGYEQYF
cdr3_nt: TGTGCCAGCAGCAACGGAGGGGTGGGCTACGAGCAGTACTTC

clone_size: NA
j_call: TRBJ2-5
d_call: NA
v_call: TRBV2
cdr3_aa: CASTEGNPGQTQYF
cdr3_nt: TGTGCCAGCACCGAGGGGAACCCAGGGCAGACCCAGTACTTC

clone_size: NA
j_call: TRBJ2-3
d_call: NA
v_call: TRBV12-3/TRBV12-4
cdr3_aa: CASKTTTVPDTQYF
cdr3_nt: TGTGCCAGCAAAACTACAACAGTGCCAGATACGCAGTATTTT

clone_size: many
j_call: TRBJ2-1
d_call: NA
v_call: TRBV7-9
cdr3_aa: CASSIGANEQFF
cdr3_nt: TGTGCCAGCAGCATTGGGGCCAATGAGCAGTTCTTC

clone_size: many
j_call: TRBJ2-7
d_call: TRBD2
v_call: TRBV29-1
cdr3_aa: CSVAWSGSSYEQYF
cdr3_nt: TGCAGCGTTGCGTGGAGCGGGAGTTCCTACGAGCAGTACTTC

clone_size: few
j_call: TRBJ1-2
d_call: TRBD1
v_call: TRBV5-1
cdr3_aa: CASSPGQVGGYTF
cdr3_nt: TGCGCCAGCAGCCCGGGACAGGTTGGAGGCTACACCTTC

clone_size: few
j_call: TRBJ1-1
d_call: NA
v_call: TRBV7-9
cdr3_aa: CASSPGTFNTEAFF
cdr3_nt: TGTGCCAGCAGCCCTGGGACATTTAACACTGAAGCTTTCTTT

clone_size: few
j_call: TRBJ2-5
d_call: NA
v_call: TRBV5-1
cdr3_aa: CASRGDNQETQYF
cdr3_nt: TGCGCCAGCAGGGGGGACAACCAAGAGACCCAGTACTTC

clone_size: many
j_call: TRBJ2-1
d_call: TRBD2
v_call: TRBV2
cdr3_aa: CASSGPKAGGYNEQFF
cdr3_nt: TGTGCCAGCAGTGGCCCCAAAGCGGGGGGATACAATGAGCAGTTCTTC

clone_size: NA
j_call: TRBJ2-3
d_call: TRBD1
v_call: TRBV2
cdr3_aa: CASQGDSYAQYF
cdr3_nt: TGTGCCAGCCAGGGGGACAGCTATGCGCAGTATTTT

clone_size: many
j_call: TRBJ2-5
d_call: TRBD2
v_call: TRBV18
cdr3_aa: CALASGRKETQYF
cdr3_nt: TGTGCTTTGGCGAGCGGGAGGAAGGAGACCCAGTACTTC

clone_size: many
j_call: TRBJ2-5
d_call: NA
v_call: TRBV7-7
cdr3_aa: CASSLGTGQETQYF
cdr3_nt: TGTGCTAGCAGCCTAGGGACGGGCCAAGAGACCCAGTACTTC

clone_size: NA
j_call: TRBJ1-1
d_call: NA
v_call: TRBV29-1
cdr3_aa: CSATNTEAFF
cdr3_nt: TGCAGCGCCACGAACACTGAAGCTTTCTTT

clone_size: few
j_call: TRBJ2-1
d_call: NA
v_call: TRBV12-3/TRBV12-4
cdr3_aa: CASSFKAGSAYNEQFF
cdr3_nt: TGTGCCAGCAGTTTTAAGGCGGGGTCAGCCTACAATGAGCAGTTCTTC

clone_size: NA
j_call: TRBJ1-3
d_call: NA
v_call: TRBV12-3/TRBV12-4
cdr3_aa: CASSPWAAGNTIYF
cdr3_nt: TGTGCCAGCAGTCCGTGGGCCGCTGGAAACACCATATATTTT

clone_size: few
j_call: TRBJ2-1
d_call: NA
v_call: TRBV7-8
cdr3_aa: CASSLDLGDEQFF
cdr3_nt: TGTGCCAGCAGCTTAGATCTAGGGGATGAGCAGTTCTTC

clone_size: few
j_call: TRBJ2-7
d_call: NA
v_call: TRBV6-5
cdr3_aa: CASSRDSAKSYEQYF
cdr3_nt: TGTGCCAGCAGCCGCGACAGCGCCAAGTCCTACGAGCAGTACTTC

clone_size: few
j_call: TRBJ2-1
d_call: TRBD2
v_call: TRBV11-3
cdr3_aa: CASSLGKKIAGLSYNEQFF
cdr3_nt: TGTGCCAGCAGCTTAGGAAAAAAAATAGCGGGGCTCTCCTACAATGAGCAGTTCTTC

clone_size: NA
j_call: TRBJ2-7
d_call: TRBD2
v_call: TRBV11-3
cdr3_aa: CASSSGTSGSTEQYF
cdr3_nt: TGTGCCAGCAGCTCCGGGACTAGCGGGAGTACCGAGCAGTACTTC

clone_size: many
j_call: TRBJ2-2
d_call: NA
v_call: TRBV2
cdr3_aa: CASSLTGNTGELFF
cdr3_nt: TGTGCCAGCAGCCTAACAGGAAACACCGGGGAGCTGTTTTTT

clone_size: NA
j_call: TRBJ1-6
d_call: NA
v_call: TRBV12-3/TRBV12-4
cdr3_aa: CASTIQPGASPLHF
cdr3_nt: TGTGCCAGCACCATACAACCTGGGGCTTCACCCCTCCACTTT

clone_size: many
j_call: TRBJ1-5
d_call: NA
v_call: TRBV3-1
cdr3_aa: CASSQVNNQPQHF
cdr3_nt: TGTGCCAGCAGCCAGGTGAACAATCAGCCCCAGCATTTT

clone_size: few
j_call: TRBJ1-2
d_call: TRBD1
v_call: TRBV4-2
cdr3_aa: CASTTLRGHGYTF
cdr3_nt: TGTGCCAGCACCACCCTGAGGGGGCACGGCTACACCTTC

clone_size: NA
j_call: TRBJ1-3
d_call: NA
v_call: TRBV7-9
cdr3_aa: CASSPGSSGITIYF
cdr3_nt: TGTGCCAGCAGCCCAGGGTCGTCTGGAATCACCATATATTTT

clone_size: few
j_call: TRBJ2-6
d_call: NA
v_call: TRBV6-5
cdr3_aa: CASSYGGLNSGANVLTF
cdr3_nt: TGTGCCAGCAGTTACGGGGGGCTGAACTCTGGGGCCAACGTCCTGACTTTC

clone_size: many
j_call: TRBJ2-3
d_call: TRBD1
v_call: TRBV7-3
cdr3_aa: CASSLGLQGERDTQYF
cdr3_nt: TGTGCCAGCAGCTTAGGCCTCCAGGGGGAGAGAGATACGCAGTATTTT

clone_size: many
j_call: TRBJ1-4
d_call: NA
v_call: TRBV7-9
cdr3_aa: CASSFKEEKLFF
cdr3_nt: TGTGCCAGCAGCTTCAAGGAAGAAAAACTGTTTTTT

clone_size: few
j_call: TRBJ1-6
d_call: TRBD1
v_call: TRBV12-3/TRBV12-4
cdr3_aa: CASRPKTGGAYSPLHF
cdr3_nt: TGTGCCAGCAGACCTAAGACAGGGGGCGCTTATTCACCCCTCCACTTT